This record looks at one T cell receptor (beta chain) sequence and its context. V lost 0 bases and J 1 base, leaving 16 bases between the germline ends. CDR1 is SGHNT, CDR2 YYREEE, per germline (reference sequence). The CDR3 loop spans 17 amino acids. Generated by immunoSEQ multiplex PCR, the TCRdb table keeps only in-frame clones and is missing some. The table records roughly 84,000 clones, just over 90% of them present only once. The sample is drawn from a study of T cell changes during pregnancy in multiple sclerosis. This specimen consisted of peripheral blood, obtained in the third trimester of pregnancy. The clonotype comes from a female donor in good health, enrolled as a control in a pregnancy study. This sequence joins TRBV5-4 and TRBJ1-1; TRBD1 is a possible D gene (6 bases). This CDR3 reads CASSLGGGRRRNTEAFF. The CDR3 DNA is TGTGCCAGCAGCTTGGGCGGGGGGCGGAGACGGAACACTGAAGCTTTCTTT.